Here is one TCR beta chain with its context. Its target is unknown. The entry originates in a study of CXCR3-negative and CXCR3-positive naive CD8 T cells. Study summary: Summed over all libraries, TRB reads came to around 140 million, with about 1.5 +/- 0.3 million per library. Regarding the study as a whole: TRB CDR3 properties served as the basis for inferring TCR strength, and surface CD5 was comparable between naive subsets. Greater hydrophobicity was found in TRB CDR3s of CXCR3-positive naive cells than of CXCR3-negative naive cells.

CD45RO-CCR7+CD27+CD95- marked naive CD8+ T cells. The CDR3 length is 14 residues. Per the germline V gene, CDR1 is LNHDA and CDR2 is SQIVND (reference sequence). The TRB cDNA libraries were prepared by 5' RACE with UMI labels. From its re-call of the 5' RACE reads, TCRdb lists each CDR3 protein once, without DNA. Recorded for this sample: 75,000 to 90,000 distinct CDR3 sequences. The source of this sequence is a human donor in good health. Some clones in this sample may be carry-over from other donors' samples. Material: naive CXCR3+ CD8+ T cells from blood. Subset of the sample: CD45RO-CCR7+CD27+CD95- naive CD8+ T cells expressing CXCR3 (TNR3+). This sequence joins TRBV19 and TRBJ2-1; TCRdb's D call of TRBD2 is untestable without DNA. The chain's CDR3 is CASSMMGLGGEQFF. The full variable domain, in which reference TRBV19 and TRBJ2-1 provide the parts outside the CDR3, is DGGITQSPKYLFRKEGQNVTLSCEQNLNHDAMYWYRQDPGQGLRLIYYSQIVNDFQKGDIAEGYSVSREKKESFPLTVTSAQKNPTAFYLCASSMMGLGGEQFFGPGTRLTVL.